This T cell receptor (beta chain) was sequenced in a study of human T cells and chemical hapten exposure. For the study at large: Per-sample variation in TCR yield stemmed mainly from small pooled library volume differences.

Time point of the sample: patch test 2, 6 weeks after DPC sensitization. Indicated treatment: therapeutic diphenylcyclopropenone sensitization with weekly scalp DPC. Total RNA was isolated from whole blood that had not been fractionated. This CDR3 region has 16 residues. From germline, CDR1 is KGHSH and CDR2 LQKENI. Trimming took 4 bases from V and 3 from J; bases not matched to a gene: 5. The table lists this clonotype with a count of one. TCRdb re-called the RACE reads through MiXCR, storing one row per CDR3 protein. The table has 75,000 to 90,000 distinct CDR3 sequences, 10% seen once. The chain links TRBV18 to TRBJ2-1; 11 nucleotides align to TRBD2. The origin of this receptor is a woman between 50 and 59 years old with alopecia areata. Some clones in this sample may be carry-over from other donors' samples. The starting material was whole blood, obtained in connection with sensitization to the hapten diphenylcyclopropenone (DPC). The CDR3 sequence: CASSLQTSGSYNEQFF. CDR3 DNA: TGTGCCAGCTCACTACAAACTAGCGGGAGCTACAATGAGCAGTTCTTC.